This T cell receptor (beta chain) was observed in a study of blood T cells in healthy people across ages. Combining a sample-barcoded 5' primer with a J-beta primer mix, a second PCR ran for roughly 6 to 11 cycles. From the 5' RACE reads, TCRdb called clonotypes with MiXCR, one entry per CDR3 protein. The sample yields over a million distinct CDR3 sequences, roughly 43% seen once. V lost 0 bases, J lost 11 bases, and 7 bases lay in between. This CDR3 spans 10 amino acids. Germline V CDR1 and CDR2: SQVTM, ANQGSEA. This chain links TRBV29-1 with TRBJ1-1; the D is unclear. The sequencing sample was made of blood. The source of this sequence is a woman under 30 in good health. The chain's CDR3 is CSVEEGMAFF. Written as DNA, the CDR3 is TGCAGCGTTGAAGAGGGGATGGCTTTCTTT.